This T cell receptor beta chain came from a study of blood T cell repertoires in COVID-19. The table came from immunoSEQ multiplex PCR; TCRdb's copy has only in-frame clones and leaves some out. The sample has about 220,000 clones; around 83% are singletons. The germline V gene has CDR1 DFQATT and CDR2 SNEGSKA (reference sequence). The CDR3 totals 11 residues. Between the trimmed V and J ends, which lost 3 bases and 7 bases, there was a span of 9 bases. Sequenced material: peripheral blood. This sequence joins TRBV20-1 and TRBJ1-2; maybe TRBD1 (5 bases). This TCR was sampled from a man aged 45-65 years who had recovered from COVID-19. The CDR3 DNA is TGCAGTGCTAGTCAGGGCTTTGGCTACACCTTC. Translation gives CSASQGFGYTF.